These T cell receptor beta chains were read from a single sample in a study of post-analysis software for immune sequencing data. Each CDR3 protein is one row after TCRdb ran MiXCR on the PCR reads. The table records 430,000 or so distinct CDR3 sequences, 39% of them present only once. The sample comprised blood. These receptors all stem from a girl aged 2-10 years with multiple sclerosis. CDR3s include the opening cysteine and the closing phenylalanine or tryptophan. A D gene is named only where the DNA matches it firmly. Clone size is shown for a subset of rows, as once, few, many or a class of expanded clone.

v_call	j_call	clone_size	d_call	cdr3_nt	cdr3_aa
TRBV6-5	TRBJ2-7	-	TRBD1	TGTGCCAGCAGTTACGAGTCCGGGACAGGGGGCTACGAGCAGTACTTC	CASSYESGTGGYEQYF
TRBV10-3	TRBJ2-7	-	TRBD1	TGTGCCATCAGTGAGCAGGGGGTGAGGTCCGAGCAGTACTTC	CAISEQGVRSEQYF
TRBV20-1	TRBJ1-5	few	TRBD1	TGCAGTGCTAGATCTGGGACAGACTATCAGCCCCAGCATTTT	CSARSGTDYQPQHF
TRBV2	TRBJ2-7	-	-	TGTGCCAGGCCTAAGTACAGAGGTGGCTCCTACGAGCAGTACTTC	CARPKYRGGSYEQYF
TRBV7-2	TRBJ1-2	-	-	TGTGCCAGCAGCTCTCACCAGGACACCTTATATGGCTACACCTTC	CASSSHQDTLYGYTF
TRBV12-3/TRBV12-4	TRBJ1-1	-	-	TGTGCCAGCAGCAAAGGACGGAACCCAAAAGGGAACACTGAAGCTTTCTTT	CASSKGRNPKGNTEAFF
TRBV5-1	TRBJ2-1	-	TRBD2	TGCGCCAGCAGCTTGATTGCCGGGACTAGTCTTGTAAATGAGCAGTTCTTC	CASSLIAGTSLVNEQFF
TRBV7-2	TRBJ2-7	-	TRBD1	TGTGCCAGCATACAAACCGGGACAGGGTACTACGAGCAGTACTTC	CASIQTGTGYYEQYF
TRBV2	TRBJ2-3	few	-	TGTGCCAGCAGTCGCCGCGGGTACCCAGATACGCAGTATTTT	CASSRRGYPDTQYF
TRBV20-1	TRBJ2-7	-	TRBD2	TGCAGTACCAATGGTCTAGCGGGAAACCTGGACGAGCAGTACTTC	CSTNGLAGNLDEQYF
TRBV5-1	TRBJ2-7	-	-	TGCGCCAGCAGCTTAGGGCCCTCAACGGGGAATGAGCAGTACTTC	CASSLGPSTGNEQYF
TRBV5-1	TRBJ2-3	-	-	TGCGCCAGCAGTCCATCCACAGGGATCCTCACAGATACGCAGTATTTT	CASSPSTGILTDTQYF
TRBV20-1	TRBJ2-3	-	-	TGCAGTGCCTGCAAACAGGGAACAGATACGCAGTATTTT	CSACKQGTDTQYF
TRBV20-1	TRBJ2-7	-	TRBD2	TGCAGTGCTAGTCCTGGACTAGCGGGAGTATACGAGCAGTACTTC	CSASPGLAGVYEQYF
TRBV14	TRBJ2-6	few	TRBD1	TGTGCCAGCAGCCAGTACAGGGGCCTAGACTCTGGGGCCAACGTCCTGACTTTC	CASSQYRGLDSGANVLTF
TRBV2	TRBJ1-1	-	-	TGTGCCAGCAGCGAACAAAACACTGAAGCTTTCTTT	CASSEQNTEAFF
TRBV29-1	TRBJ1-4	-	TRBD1	TGCAGCGCTGGGGACAGGATCACTAATGAAAAACTGTTTTTT	CSAGDRITNEKLFF
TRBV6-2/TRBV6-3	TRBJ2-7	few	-	TGTGCCAGCAGTTTCGTGCTCTACGAGCAGTACTTC	CASSFVLYEQYF
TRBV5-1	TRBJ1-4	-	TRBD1	TGCGCCATCAGCTTCGGCAGGGGGCGAGAAAAACTGTTTTTT	CAISFGRGREKLFF
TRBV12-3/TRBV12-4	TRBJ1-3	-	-	TGTGCCAGCAGTTTAATTGGGGGTCACACCATATATTTT	CASSLIGGHTIYF
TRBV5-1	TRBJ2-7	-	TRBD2	TGCGCCAGCACGATACTAGCGGGTTCTTACGAGCAGTACTTC	CASTILAGSYEQYF
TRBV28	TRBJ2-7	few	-	TGTGCCAGCGGTCGACAGAGCAACTACGAGCAGTACTTC	CASGRQSNYEQYF
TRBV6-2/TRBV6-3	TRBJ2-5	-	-	TGTGCCACCGCCCGGGGCACTTACCAAGAGACCCAGTACTTC	CATARGTYQETQYF
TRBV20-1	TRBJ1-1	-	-	TGCAGACTTAGGCCGGGGTTTGTGGGCACTGAAGCTTTCTTT	CRLRPGFVGTEAFF
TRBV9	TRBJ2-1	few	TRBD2	TGTGCCAGCAGCGTAGAGGGACAGGTAGGACTAGCGGGAAACAATGAGCAGTTCTTC	CASSVEGQVGLAGNNEQFF
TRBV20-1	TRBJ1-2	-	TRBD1	TGCAGTGCTAGAGATCTCTTCGGGACAGAACCTAACTATGGCTACACCTTC	CSARDLFGTEPNYGYTF
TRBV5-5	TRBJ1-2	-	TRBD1	TGTGCCAGCAGCAACGTCCCGGGACAGGGGGCAGTCGATGGCTACACCTTC	CASSNVPGQGAVDGYTF
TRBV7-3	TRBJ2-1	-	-	TGTGCCAGCAGCTTACTATATGCAGGGGCTTACAATGAGCAGTTCTTC	CASSLLYAGAYNEQFF
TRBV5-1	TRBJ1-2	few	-	TGCGCCAGCAGCTTGGAGTCAGGGAACTATGGCTACACCTTC	CASSLESGNYGYTF
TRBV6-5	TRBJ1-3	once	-	TGTGCCAGCAGTTACACAAACAGAGACACCATATATTTT	CASSYTNRDTIYF
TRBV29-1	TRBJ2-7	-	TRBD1	TGCAGCGTTGTTAGGGGGCAGCCCAACGAGCAGTACTTC	CSVVRGQPNEQYF
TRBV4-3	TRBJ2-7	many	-	TGCGCCAGCAGCCAAGATAAAGAGACAGGGAGGTACGAGCAGTACTTC	CASSQDKETGRYEQYF
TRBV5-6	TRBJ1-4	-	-	TGTGCCAGCAGCTTGAATCCGACTTCGGAAAAACTGTTTTTT	CASSLNPTSEKLFF
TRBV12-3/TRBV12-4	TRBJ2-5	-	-	TGTGCCAGCAGTTTAATGGCGGAGACCCAGTACTTC	CASSLMAETQYF
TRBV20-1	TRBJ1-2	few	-	TGCAGTGCTAGTTCCGGCGATGGCTACACCTTC	CSASSGDGYTF
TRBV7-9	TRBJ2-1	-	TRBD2	TGTGCCAGCAGCTTAGCGGTCACGTCTAGCGGGGAGGGGCGCAATGAGCAGTTCTTC	CASSLAVTSSGEGRNEQFF
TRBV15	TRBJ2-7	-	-	TGTGCCACCAGCAGAGGGGGCCAAGGCGAGCAGTACTTC	CATSRGGQGEQYF